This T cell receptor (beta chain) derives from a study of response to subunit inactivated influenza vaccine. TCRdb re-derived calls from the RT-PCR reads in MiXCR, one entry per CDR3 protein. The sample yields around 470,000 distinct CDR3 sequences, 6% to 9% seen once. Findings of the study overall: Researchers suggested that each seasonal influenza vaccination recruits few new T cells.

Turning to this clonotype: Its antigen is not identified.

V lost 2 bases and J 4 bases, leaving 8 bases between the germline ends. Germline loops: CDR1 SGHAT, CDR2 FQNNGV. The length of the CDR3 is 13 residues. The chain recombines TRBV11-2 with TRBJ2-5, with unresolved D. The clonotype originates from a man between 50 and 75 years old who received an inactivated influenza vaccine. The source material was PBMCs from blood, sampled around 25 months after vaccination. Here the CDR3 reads CASSLSVRETQYF. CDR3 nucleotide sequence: TGTGCCAGCAGCTTAAGTGTAAGAGAGACCCAGTACTTC.